The 4 T cell receptor beta chains listed next were all sequenced from one sample in a study of blood T cell repertoires in COVID-19 (dated by TCRdb to 2020 to 2022). Library method: the immunoSEQ multiplex PCR assay. Sourced from immuneACCESS, this table was stored by TCRdb with only in-frame sequences that have V and J called. A share of the clones is absent; for the studies checked, an unresolved V gene accounts for under half, and the remainder has no known explanation. The sample contains under 350,000 clones, 85% to 90% of them found a single time. The biggest ten clones account for about 3.5% of the sample. The sequenced material came from peripheral blood. The source is a man between 18 and 35 years old with active or convalescent COVID-19.

The table lists this clone with a few counts. The genes are TRBV20-1 and TRBJ1-1; D is ambiguous. Germline V CDR1 and CDR2: DFQATT, SNEGSKA (reference sequence). V lost 3 bases, J lost 2 bases, and 13 bases lay in between. The CDR3 spans 14 residues. CDR3 sequence reads: CSASPPPTNTEAFF. Here the CDR3 DNA reads TGCAGTGCTAGTCCCCCCCCAACTAACACTGAAGCTTTCTTT.

V and J are TRBV7-6 and TRBJ1-3; the D is unclear. The CDR3 extends over 16 amino acids. Germline V gene lookup returns CDR1 SGHVS and CDR2 FNYEAQ. V lost 5 bases to trimming and J lost 1 base, with 15 bases between them. The CDR3 protein is CASSPGSQFSGNTIYF. In DNA, the CDR3 is TGTGCCAGCAGCCCCGGGTCTCAATTTTCTGGAAACACCATATATTTT. The whole variable domain, filled in from reference TRBV7-6 and TRBJ1-3, reads GAGVSQSPRYKVTKRGQDVALRCDPISGHVSLYWYRQALGQGPEFLTYFNYEAQQDKSGLPNDRFSAERPEGSISTLTIQRTEQRDSAMYRCASSPGSQFSGNTIYFGEGSWLTVV.

This clone was seen only once. V is TRBV7-2 and J is TRBJ2-3; TRBD2 matches 10 bases. This CDR3 is built from 16 residues. The V gene end was trimmed by 5 bases and the J gene end by 0 bases; junction bases not matched to a gene: 5. CDR1 and CDR2 (germline): SGHTA, FQGNSA. The CDR3: CASSPRTSGSTDTQYF. Written as DNA, the CDR3 is TGTGCCAGCAGCCCCCGGACTAGCGGTAGCACAGATACGCAGTATTTT.

The chain's CDR3 is CASTTGFPGELFF. DNA for the CDR3: TGTGCCAGCACCACAGGTTTTCCCGGGGAGCTGTTTTTT. The chain employs TRBV12-3 or TRBV12-4 and TRBJ2-2, with D perhaps matching TRBD1 (5 bases). This CDR3 region has 13 residues. Between the trimmed V and J ends, which lost 7 bases and 6 bases, there was a span of 12 bases.